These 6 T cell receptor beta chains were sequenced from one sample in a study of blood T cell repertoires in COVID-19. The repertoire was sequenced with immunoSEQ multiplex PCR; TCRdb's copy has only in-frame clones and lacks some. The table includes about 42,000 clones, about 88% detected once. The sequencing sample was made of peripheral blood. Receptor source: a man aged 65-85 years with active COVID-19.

The CDR3 region is CASSYEGWQPQHF. CDR3 bases: TGTGCCAGCAGTTACGAGGGCTGGCAGCCCCAGCATTTT. The chain joins TRBV6-6 to TRBJ1-5; D uncertain. With 2 bases removed from V and 7 bases from J, the gap between germline ends came to 9 bases. The CDR3 length is 13 residues. Germline lookup yields CDR1 MNHNY and CDR2 SVGAGI (reference sequence).

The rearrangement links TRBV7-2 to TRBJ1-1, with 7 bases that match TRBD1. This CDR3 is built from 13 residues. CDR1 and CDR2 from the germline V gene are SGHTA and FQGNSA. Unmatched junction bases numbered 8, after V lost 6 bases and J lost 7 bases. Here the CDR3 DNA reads TGTGCCAGCAGACTACAGGGGTGGGGTGAAGCTTTCTTT. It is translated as CASRLQGWGEAFF.

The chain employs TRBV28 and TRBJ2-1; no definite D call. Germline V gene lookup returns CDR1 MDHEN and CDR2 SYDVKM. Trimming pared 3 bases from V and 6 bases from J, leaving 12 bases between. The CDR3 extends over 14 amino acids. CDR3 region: CASSFMFRSNEQFF. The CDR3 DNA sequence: TGTGCCAGCAGTTTCATGTTCAGGTCCAATGAGCAGTTCTTC.

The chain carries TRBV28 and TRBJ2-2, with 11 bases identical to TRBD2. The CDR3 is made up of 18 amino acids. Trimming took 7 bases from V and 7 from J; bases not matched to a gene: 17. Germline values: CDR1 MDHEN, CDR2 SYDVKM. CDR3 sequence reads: CASNYRRELAGEGGELFF. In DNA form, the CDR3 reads TGTGCCAGCAATTATAGAAGAGAACTAGCGGGAGAGGGCGGGGAGCTGTTTTTT. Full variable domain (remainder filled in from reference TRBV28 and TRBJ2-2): DVKVTQSSRYLVKRTGEKVFLECVQDMDHENMFWYRQDPGLGLRLIYFSYDVKMKEKGDIPEGYSVSREKKERFSLILESASTNQTSMYLCASNYRRELAGEGGELFFGEGSRLTVL.

The DNA of the CDR3 is TGCGCCAGCAGCCAACTAGCGACCGGAGATACGCAGTATTTT. This translates into CASSQLATGDTQYF. The V gene is TRBV5-1, the J gene TRBJ2-3, with 7 positions matching TRBD2. The CDR3 has 14 amino acids. Germline V CDR1 and CDR2: SGHRS, YFSETQ. J gave up 5 bases and V 4 bases, and 7 bases lay outside the gene matches.

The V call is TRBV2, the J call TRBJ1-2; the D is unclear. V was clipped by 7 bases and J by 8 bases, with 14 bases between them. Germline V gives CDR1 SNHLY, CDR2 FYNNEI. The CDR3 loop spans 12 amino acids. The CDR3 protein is CASMPGDRGYTF. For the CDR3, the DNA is TGTGCCAGCATGCCCGGGGATCGAGGCTACACCTTC.